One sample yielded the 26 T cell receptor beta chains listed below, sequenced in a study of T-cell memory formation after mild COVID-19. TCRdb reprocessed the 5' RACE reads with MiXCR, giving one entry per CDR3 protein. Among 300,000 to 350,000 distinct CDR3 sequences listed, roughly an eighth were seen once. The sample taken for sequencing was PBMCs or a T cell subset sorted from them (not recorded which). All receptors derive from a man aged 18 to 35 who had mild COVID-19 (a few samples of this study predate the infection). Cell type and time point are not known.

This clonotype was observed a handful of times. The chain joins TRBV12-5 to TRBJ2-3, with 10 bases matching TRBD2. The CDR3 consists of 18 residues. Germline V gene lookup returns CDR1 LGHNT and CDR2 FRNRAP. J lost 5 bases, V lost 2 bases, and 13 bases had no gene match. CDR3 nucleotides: TGTGCTAGTGGTTTGACGACCCTCGTAGCGGGGGGCTTAGATACGCAGTATTTT. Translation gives CASGLTTLVAGGLDTQYF. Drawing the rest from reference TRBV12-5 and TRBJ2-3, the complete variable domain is DARVTQTPRHKVTEMGQEVTMRCQPILGHNTVFWYRQTMMQGLELLAYFRNRAPLDDSGMPKDRFSAEMPDATLATLKIQPSEPRDSAVYFCASGLTTLVAGGLDTQYFGPGTRLTVL.

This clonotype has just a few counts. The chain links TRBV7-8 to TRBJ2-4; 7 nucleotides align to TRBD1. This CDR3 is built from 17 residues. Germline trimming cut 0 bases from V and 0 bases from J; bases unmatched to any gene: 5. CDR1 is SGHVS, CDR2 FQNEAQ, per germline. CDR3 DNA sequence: TGTGCCAGCAGCTTAGCCCGGACAGGAGTAGCCAAAAACATTCAGTACTTC. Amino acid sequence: CASSLARTGVAKNIQYF. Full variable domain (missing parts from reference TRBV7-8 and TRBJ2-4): GAGVSQSPRYKVAKRGQDVALRCDPISGHVSLFWYQQALGQGPEFLTYFQNEAQLDKSGLPSDRFFAERPEGSVSTLKIQRTQQEDSAVYLCASSLARTGVAKNIQYFGAGTRLSVL.

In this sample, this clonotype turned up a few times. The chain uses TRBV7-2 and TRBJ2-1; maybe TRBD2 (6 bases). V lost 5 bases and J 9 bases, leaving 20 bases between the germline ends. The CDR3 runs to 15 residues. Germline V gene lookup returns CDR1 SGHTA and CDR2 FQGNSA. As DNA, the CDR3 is TGTGCCAGCAGCGCCCGGGACTCCTACGCATCTGAGCAGTTCTTC. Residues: CASSARDSYASEQFF.

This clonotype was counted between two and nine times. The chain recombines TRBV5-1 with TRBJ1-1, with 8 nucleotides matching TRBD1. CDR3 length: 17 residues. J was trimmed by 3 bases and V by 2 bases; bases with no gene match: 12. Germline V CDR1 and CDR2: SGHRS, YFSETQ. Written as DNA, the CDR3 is TGCGCCAGCAGCTTCTTGACAGGGGAGGGGGTAGACACTGAAGCTTTCTTT. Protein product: CASSFLTGEGVDTEAFF.

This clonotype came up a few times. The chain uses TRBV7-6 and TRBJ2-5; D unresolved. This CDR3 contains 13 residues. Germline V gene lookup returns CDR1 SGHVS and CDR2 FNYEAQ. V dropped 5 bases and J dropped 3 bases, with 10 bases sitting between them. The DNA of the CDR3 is TGTGCCAGCAGCCGACCCCCCAAAGAGACCCAGTACTTC. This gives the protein CASSRPPKETQYF.

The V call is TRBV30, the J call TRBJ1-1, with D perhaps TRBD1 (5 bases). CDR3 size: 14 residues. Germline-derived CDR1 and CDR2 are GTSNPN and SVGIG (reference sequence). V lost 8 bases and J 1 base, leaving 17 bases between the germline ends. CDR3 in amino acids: CAQTIGTENTEAFF. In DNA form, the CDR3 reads TGTGCCCAAACGATCGGGACGGAGAACACTGAAGCTTTCTTT.

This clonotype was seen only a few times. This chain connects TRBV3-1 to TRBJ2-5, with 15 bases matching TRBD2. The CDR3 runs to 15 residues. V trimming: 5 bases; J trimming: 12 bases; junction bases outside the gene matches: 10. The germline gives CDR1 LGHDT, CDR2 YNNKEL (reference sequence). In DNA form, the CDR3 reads TGTGCCAGCAGCTTTGGGACTAGCGGGGGGTCTTGGGAGTACTTC. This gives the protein CASSFGTSGGSWEYF.

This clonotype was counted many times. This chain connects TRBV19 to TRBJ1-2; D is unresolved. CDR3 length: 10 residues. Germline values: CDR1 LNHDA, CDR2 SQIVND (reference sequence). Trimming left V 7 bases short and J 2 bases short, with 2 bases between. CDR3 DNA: TGTGCCAGTAAGAACTATGGCTACACCTTC. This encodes CASKNYGYTF.

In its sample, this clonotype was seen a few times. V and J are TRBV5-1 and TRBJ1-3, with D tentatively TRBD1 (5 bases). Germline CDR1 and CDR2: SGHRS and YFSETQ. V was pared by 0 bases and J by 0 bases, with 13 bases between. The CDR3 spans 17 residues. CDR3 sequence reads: CASSLGGTGFSGNTIYF. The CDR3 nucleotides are TGCGCCAGCAGCTTGGGAGGGACCGGATTCTCTGGAAACACCATATATTTT.

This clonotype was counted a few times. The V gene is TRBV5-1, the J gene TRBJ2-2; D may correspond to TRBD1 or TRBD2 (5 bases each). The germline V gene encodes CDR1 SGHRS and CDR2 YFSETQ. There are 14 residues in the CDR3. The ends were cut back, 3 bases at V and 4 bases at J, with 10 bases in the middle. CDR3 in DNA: TGCGCCAGCAGCTCAGTTGGGACCACCGGGGAGCTGTTTTTT. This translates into CASSSVGTTGELFF.

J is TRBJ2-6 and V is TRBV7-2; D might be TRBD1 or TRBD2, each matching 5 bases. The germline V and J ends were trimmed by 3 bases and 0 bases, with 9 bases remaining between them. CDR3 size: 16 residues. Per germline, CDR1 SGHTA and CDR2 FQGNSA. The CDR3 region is CASSLGRFSGANVLTF. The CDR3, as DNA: TGTGCCAGCAGCTTGGGACGCTTCTCTGGGGCCAACGTCCTGACTTTC.

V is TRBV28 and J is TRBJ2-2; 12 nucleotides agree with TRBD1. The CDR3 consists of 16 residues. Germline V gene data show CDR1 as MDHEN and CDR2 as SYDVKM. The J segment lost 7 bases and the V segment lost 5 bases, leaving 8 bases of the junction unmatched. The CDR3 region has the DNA TGTGCCAGCAGTCCAGCGGGACAGGGGGCCGGCGGGGAGCTGTTTTTT. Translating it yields CASSPAGQGAGGELFF.

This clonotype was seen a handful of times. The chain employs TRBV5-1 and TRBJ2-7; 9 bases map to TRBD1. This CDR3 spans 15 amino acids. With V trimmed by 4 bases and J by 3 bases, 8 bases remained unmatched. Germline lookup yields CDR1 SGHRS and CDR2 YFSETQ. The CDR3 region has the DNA TGCGCCAGCAGCCGCCGGGACAGGGTCTTCTACGAGCAGTACTTC. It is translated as CASSRRDRVFYEQYF.

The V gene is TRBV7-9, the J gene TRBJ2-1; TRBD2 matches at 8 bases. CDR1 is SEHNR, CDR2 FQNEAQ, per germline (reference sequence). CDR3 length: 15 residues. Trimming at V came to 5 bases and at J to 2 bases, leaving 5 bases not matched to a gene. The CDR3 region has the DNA TGTGCCAGCAGCCCTAGCGGGTCCGCCTACAATGAGCAGTTCTTC. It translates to CASSPSGSAYNEQFF.

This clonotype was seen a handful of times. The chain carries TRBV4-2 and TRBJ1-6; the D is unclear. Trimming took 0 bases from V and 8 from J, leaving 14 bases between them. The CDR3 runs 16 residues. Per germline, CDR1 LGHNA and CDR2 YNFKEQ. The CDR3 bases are TGTGCCAGCAGCCAAGATCTTCAGGTAACCTATTCACCCCTCCACTTT. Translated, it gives CASSQDLQVTYSPLHF.

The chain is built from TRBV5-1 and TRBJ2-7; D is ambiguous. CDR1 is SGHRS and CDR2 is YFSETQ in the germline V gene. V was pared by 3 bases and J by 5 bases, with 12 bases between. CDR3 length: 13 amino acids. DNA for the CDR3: TGCGCCAGCAGCTCGGCCGAGCGCAACGAGCAGTACTTC. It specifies CASSSAERNEQYF.

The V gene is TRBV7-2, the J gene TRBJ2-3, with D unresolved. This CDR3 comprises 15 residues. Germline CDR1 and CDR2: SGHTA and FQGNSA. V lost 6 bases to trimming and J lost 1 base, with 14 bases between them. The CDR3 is CASSRAIRGTDTQYF. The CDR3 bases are TGTGCCAGCAGTAGGGCGATCCGGGGCACAGATACGCAGTATTTT.

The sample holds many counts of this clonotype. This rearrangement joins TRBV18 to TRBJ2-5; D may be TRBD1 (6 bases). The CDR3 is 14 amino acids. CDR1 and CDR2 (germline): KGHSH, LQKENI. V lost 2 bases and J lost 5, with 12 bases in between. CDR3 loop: CASSPSRGQETQYF. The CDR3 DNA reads TGTGCCAGCTCACCAAGCAGGGGTCAGGAGACCCAGTACTTC.

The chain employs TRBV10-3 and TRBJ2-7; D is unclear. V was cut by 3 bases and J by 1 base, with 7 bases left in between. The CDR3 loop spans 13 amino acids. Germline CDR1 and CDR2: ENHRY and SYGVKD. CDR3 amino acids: CAISDRNSYEQYF. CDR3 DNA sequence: TGTGCCATCAGTGACAGAAATTCCTACGAGCAGTACTTC.

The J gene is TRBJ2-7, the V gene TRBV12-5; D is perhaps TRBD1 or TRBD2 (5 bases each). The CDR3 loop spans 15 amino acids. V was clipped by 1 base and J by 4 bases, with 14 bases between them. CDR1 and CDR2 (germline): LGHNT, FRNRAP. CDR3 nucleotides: TGTGCTAGTGGTTTGGCGACCGGGACGGATTACGAGCAGTACTTC. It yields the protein CASGLATGTDYEQYF.

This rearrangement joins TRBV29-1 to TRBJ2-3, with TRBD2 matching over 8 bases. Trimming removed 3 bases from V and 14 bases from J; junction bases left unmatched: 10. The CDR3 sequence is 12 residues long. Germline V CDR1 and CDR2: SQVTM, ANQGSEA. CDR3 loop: CSVDAGSGGRYF. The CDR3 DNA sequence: TGCAGCGTTGACGCCGGAAGCGGGGGAAGGTATTTT.

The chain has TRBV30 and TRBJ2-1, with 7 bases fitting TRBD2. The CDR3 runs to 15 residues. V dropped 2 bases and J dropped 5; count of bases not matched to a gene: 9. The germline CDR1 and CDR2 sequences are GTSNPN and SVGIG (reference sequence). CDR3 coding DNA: TGTGCCTGGAGTCCGGGGCTAGCGGAGAACAATGAGCAGTTCTTC. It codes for CAWSPGLAENNEQFF.

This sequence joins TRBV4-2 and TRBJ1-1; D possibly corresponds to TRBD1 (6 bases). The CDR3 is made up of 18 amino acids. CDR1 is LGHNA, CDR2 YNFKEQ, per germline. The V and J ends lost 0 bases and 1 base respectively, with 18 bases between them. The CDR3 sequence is CASSQEVKTDSGNTEAFF. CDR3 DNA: TGTGCCAGCAGCCAAGAGGTGAAGACGGACAGTGGGAACACTGAAGCTTTCTTT.

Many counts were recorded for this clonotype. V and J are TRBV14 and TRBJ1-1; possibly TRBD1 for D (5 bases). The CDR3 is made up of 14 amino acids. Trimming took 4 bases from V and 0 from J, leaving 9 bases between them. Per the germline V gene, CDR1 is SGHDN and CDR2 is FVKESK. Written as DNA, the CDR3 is TGTGCCAGCAGCCCAAGAGGGGTGAACACTGAAGCTTTCTTT. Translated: CASSPRGVNTEAFF.

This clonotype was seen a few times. The DNA for the CDR3 is TGTGCCTGGACCCTTAACCAGAGGGAAAAACTGTTTTTT. It codes for CAWTLNQREKLFF. The chain carries TRBV30 and TRBJ1-4; D is undetermined. V was shortened by 4 bases and J by 8 bases, with 14 bases between the two germline ends. Germline V gene lookup returns CDR1 GTSNPN and CDR2 SVGIG (reference sequence). The CDR3 length is 13 residues.

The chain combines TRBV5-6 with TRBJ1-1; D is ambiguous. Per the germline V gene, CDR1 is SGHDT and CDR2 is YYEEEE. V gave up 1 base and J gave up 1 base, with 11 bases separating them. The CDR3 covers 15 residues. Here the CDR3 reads CASSLIFGQNTEAFF. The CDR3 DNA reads TGTGCCAGCAGCTTGATATTCGGGCAGAACACTGAAGCTTTCTTT. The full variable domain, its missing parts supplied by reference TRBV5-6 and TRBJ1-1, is DAGVTQSPTHLIKTRGQQVTLRCSPKSGHDTVSWYQQALGQGPQFIFQYYEEEERQRGNFPDRFSGHQFPNYSSELNVNALLLGDSALYLCASSLIFGQNTEAFFGQGTRLTVV.